This is a list of T cell receptor beta chains from one sample in a study of beta chain features in type 1 diabetes. Only in-frame clones appear in the TCRdb table, and some are missing; sequencing was by immunoSEQ multiplex PCR. The data show over 700,000 clones, roughly a sixth seen once. The sample consisted of naive CD4+ T cells from blood. The receptor source for this set is a woman between 18 and 30 years old in good health. Each CDR3 is given with its conserved first and last residue. The D gene is left open where the match is weak. Clone size is shown for a subset of rows, as once, few, many or a class of expanded clone.

size: .
J: TRBJ2-7
D: .
V: TRBV18
CDR3: CASSLGTGFYEQYF
DNA: TGTGCCAGCTCCCTAGGGACTGGTTTCTACGAGCAGTACTTC

size: .
J: TRBJ2-7
D: TRBD1
V: TRBV6-6
CDR3: CASSTTGGEYEQYF
DNA: TGTGCCAGCAGTACAACAGGGGGCGAATACGAGCAGTACTTC

size: few
J: TRBJ2-3
D: TRBD1
V: TRBV29-1
CDR3: CSIRNRQGSDTQYF
DNA: TGCAGCATCCGGAATAGACAGGGATCAGATACGCAGTATTTT

size: .
J: TRBJ2-7
D: .
V: TRBV18
CDR3: CASSPQAELLEQYF
DNA: TGTGCCAGCTCACCTCAAGCCGAGCTACTAGAGCAGTACTTC

size: few
J: TRBJ1-5
D: .
V: TRBV6-6
CDR3: CASRTGQLNQPQHF
DNA: TGTGCCAGCAGGACAGGACAGTTAAATCAGCCCCAGCATTTT

size: few
J: TRBJ2-1
D: TRBD2
V: TRBV6-4
CDR3: CASSRTSGNEQFF
DNA: TGTGCCAGCAGTAGGACTAGCGGCAATGAGCAGTTCTTC

size: .
J: TRBJ2-7
D: TRBD1
V: TRBV7-9
CDR3: CASSLWGQSSYEQYF
DNA: TGTGCCAGCAGCTTATGGGGACAGTCATCCTACGAGCAGTACTTC

size: few
J: TRBJ2-1
D: TRBD2
V: TRBV6-6
CDR3: CASRTIAGGPYNEQFF
DNA: TGTGCCAGCAGGACCATAGCGGGAGGACCCTACAATGAGCAGTTCTTC

size: .
J: TRBJ2-7
D: .
V: TRBV28
CDR3: CASTIDRRAYEQYF
DNA: TGTGCCAGTACGATCGACAGGCGGGCCTACGAGCAGTACTTC

size: few
J: TRBJ1-1
D: .
V: TRBV7-3
CDR3: CASSQQEDTEAFF
DNA: TGTGCCAGCAGCCAACAGGAGGACACTGAAGCTTTCTTT

size: .
J: TRBJ2-5
D: .
V: TRBV28
CDR3: CASSFRLGETQYF
DNA: TGTGCCAGCAGTTTCCGACTAGGAGAGACCCAGTACTTC

size: .
J: TRBJ2-7
D: .
V: TRBV7-2
CDR3: CASSPSVGEQYF
DNA: TGTGCCAGCAGCCCCTCGGTTGGCGAGCAGTACTTC

size: few
J: TRBJ2-7
D: .
V: TRBV29-1
CDR3: CSVGGSYEQYF
DNA: TGCAGCGTGGGGGGATCCTACGAGCAGTACTTC

size: .
J: TRBJ2-1
D: TRBD2
V: TRBV10-3
CDR3: CAIRGTSGREVTYNEQFF
DNA: TGTGCCATCAGAGGGACTAGCGGGAGAGAAGTTACCTACAATGAGCAGTTCTTC

size: .
J: TRBJ1-5
D: .
V: TRBV11-2
CDR3: CASSFYSTGKPQHF
DNA: TGTGCCAGCAGCTTCTATTCGACGGGTAAGCCCCAGCATTTT

size: few
J: TRBJ2-1
D: .
V: TRBV6-1
CDR3: CASSLTHEQFF
DNA: TGTGCCAGCAGTTTAACACATGAGCAGTTCTTC